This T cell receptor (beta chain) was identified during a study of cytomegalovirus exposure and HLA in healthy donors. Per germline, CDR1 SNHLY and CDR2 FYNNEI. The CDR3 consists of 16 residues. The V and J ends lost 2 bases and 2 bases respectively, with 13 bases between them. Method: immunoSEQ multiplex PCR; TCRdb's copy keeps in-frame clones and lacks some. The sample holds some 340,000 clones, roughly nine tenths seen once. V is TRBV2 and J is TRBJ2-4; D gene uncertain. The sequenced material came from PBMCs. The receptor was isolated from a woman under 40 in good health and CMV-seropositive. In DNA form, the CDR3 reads TGTGCCAGCAGTGAATCCCTTCCCTCTACCAAAAACATTCAGTACTTC. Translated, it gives CASSESLPSTKNIQYF.